This T cell receptor beta chain appears in the sequencing data of a study of cytomegalovirus exposure and HLA in healthy donors. The PCR made use of 60 Vbeta and 13 Jbeta primers. Original processing methods: In a later analysis, of about 80 million unique beta chains, about 12 million appeared in at least two donors. TCRdb's copy holds only in-frame clones and misses some; the assay was immunoSEQ multiplex PCR. That table is the source of V, J and clone size, and D and trimming were worked out from the DNA. The sample has approximately 190,000 clones; about 86% are singletons. Study-level points and caveats: CMV antigen specificity of a few CMV-associated chains was confirmed in vitro. The records held CMV serostatus as the only immune exposure information.

This CDR3 spans 16 amino acids. Germline loops: CDR1 MGHRA, CDR2 YSYEKL. After removal of 1 base from V and 8 bases from J, the junction contained 9 bases not matched to a gene. Comments on this clone: What it recognizes is unknown.

All the people who gave samples were healthy bone marrow donors. The specimen was PBMCs. The V and J genes are TRBV4-1 and TRBJ2-1, with TRBD2 matching 9 bases. The receptor was derived from a man in his forties in good health and CMV-seropositive. CDR3 amino acids: CASSQAGSGRTDEQFF. The CDR3 nucleotides read TGCGCCAGCAGCCAAGCGGGAAGCGGGAGGACGGATGAGCAGTTCTTC.